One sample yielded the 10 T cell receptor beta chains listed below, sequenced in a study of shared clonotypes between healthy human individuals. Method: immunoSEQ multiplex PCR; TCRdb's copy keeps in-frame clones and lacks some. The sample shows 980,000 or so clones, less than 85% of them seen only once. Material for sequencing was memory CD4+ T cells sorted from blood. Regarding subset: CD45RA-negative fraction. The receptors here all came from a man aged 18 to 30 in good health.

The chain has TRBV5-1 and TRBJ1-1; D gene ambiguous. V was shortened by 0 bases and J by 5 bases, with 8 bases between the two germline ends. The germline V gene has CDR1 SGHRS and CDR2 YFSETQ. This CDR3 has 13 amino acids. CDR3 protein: CASSLGPETEAFF. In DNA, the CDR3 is TGCGCCAGCAGCTTGGGACCGGAGACTGAAGCTTTCTTT.

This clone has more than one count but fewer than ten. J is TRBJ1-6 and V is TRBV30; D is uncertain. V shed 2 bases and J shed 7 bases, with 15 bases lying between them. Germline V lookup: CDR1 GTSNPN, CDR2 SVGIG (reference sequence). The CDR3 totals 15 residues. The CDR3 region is CAWSTLGNGNSPLHF. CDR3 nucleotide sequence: TGTGCCTGGAGTACACTAGGTAATGGAAATTCACCCCTCCACTTT. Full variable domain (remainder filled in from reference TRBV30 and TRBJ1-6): SQTIHQWPATLVQPVGSPLSLECTVEGTSNPNLYWYRQAAGRGLQLLFYSVGIGQISSEVPQNLSASRPQDRQFILSSKKLLLSDSGFYLCAWSTLGNGNSPLHFGNGTRLTVT.

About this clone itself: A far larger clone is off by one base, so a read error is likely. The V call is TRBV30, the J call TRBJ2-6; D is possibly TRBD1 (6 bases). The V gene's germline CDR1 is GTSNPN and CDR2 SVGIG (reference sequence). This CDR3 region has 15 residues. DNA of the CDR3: TGTGCCTGGACCCAGGACAGCTCTAGGGCCAACGTCCTGACTTTC. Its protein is CAWTQDSSRANVLTF.

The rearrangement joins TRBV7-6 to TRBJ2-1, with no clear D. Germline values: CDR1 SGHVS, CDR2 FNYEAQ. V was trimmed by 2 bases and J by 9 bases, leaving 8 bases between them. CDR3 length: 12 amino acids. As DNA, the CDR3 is TGTGCCAGCAGCTTAAGAGACCTTGAGCAGTTCTTC. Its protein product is CASSLRDLEQFF.

This chain's CDR3 is CASNWGGLGTEAFF. CDR3 coding DNA: TGTGCCAGCAACTGGGGGGGCCTGGGGACTGAAGCTTTCTTT. The V gene is TRBV6-1, the J gene TRBJ1-1; a possible D gene is TRBD1 (6 bases). The CDR3 loop spans 14 amino acids. CDR1 MNHNS and CDR2 SASEGT come from the germline V gene. The V gene lost 7 bases and the J gene lost 5 bases, with 17 bases spanning the gap.

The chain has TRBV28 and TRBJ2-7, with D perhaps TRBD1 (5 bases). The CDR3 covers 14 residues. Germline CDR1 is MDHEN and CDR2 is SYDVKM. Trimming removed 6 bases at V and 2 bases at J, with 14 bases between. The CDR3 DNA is TGTGCCAGCAGAGATGACAGATTAGCCTACGAGCAGTACTTC. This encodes CASRDDRLAYEQYF.

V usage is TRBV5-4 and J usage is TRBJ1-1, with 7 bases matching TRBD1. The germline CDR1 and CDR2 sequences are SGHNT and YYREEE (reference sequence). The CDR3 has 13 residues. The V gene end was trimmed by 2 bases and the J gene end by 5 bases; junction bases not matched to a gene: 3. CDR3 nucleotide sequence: TGTGCCAGCAGCTTAAGGGGGCTGACTGAAGCTTTCTTT. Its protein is CASSLRGLTEAFF.

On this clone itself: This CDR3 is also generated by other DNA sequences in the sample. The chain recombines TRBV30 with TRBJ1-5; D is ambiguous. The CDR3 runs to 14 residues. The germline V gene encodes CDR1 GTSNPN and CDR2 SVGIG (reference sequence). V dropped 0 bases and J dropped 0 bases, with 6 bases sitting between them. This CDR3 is CAWSVGNSNQPQHF. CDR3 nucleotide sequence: TGTGCCTGGAGTGTAGGCAATAGCAATCAGCCCCAGCATTTT. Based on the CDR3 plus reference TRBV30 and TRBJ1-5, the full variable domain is SQTIHQWPATLVQPVGSPLSLECTVEGTSNPNLYWYRQAAGRGLQLLFYSVGIGQISSEVPQNLSASRPQDRQFILSSKKLLLSDSGFYLCAWSVGNSNQPQHFGDGTRLSIL.

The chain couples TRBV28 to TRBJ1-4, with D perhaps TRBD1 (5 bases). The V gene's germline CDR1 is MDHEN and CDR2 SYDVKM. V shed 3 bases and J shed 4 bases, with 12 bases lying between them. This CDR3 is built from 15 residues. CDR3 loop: CASSFGGRFNEKLFF. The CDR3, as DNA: TGTGCCAGCAGTTTTGGGGGACGGTTTAATGAAAAACTGTTTTTT.

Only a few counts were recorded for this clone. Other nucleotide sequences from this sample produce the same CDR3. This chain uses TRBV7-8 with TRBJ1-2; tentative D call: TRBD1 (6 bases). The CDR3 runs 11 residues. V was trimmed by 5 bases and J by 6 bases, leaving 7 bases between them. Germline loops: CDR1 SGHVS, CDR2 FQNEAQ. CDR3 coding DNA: TGTGCCAGCAGCCCAGGGGATGGCTACACCTTC. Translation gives CASSPGDGYTF.